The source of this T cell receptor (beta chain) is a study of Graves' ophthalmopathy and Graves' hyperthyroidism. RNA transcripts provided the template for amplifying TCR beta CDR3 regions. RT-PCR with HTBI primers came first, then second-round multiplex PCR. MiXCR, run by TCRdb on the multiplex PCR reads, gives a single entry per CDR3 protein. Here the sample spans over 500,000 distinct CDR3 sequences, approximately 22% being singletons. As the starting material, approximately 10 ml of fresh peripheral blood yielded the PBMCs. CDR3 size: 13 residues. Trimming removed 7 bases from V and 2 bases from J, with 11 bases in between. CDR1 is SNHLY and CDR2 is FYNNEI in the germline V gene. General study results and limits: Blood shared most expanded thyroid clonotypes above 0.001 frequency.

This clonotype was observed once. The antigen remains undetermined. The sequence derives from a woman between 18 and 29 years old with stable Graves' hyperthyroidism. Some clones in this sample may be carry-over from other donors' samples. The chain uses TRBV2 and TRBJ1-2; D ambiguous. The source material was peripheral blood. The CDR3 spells CASTLSLNYGYTF. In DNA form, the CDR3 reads TGTGCCAGCACCCTGAGCCTCAACTATGGCTACACCTTC.